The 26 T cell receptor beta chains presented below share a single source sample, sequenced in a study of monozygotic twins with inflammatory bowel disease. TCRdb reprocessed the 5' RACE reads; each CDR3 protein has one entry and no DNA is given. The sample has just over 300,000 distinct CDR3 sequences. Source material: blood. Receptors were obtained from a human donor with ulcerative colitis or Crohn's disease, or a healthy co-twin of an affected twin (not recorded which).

CDR3 sequence reads: CASSYSAGTNTGELFF. This sequence joins TRBV6-5 and TRBJ2-2; TCRdb calls TRBD1, which cannot be checked without DNA. Germline-derived CDR1 and CDR2 are MNHEY and SVGAGI. The CDR3 sequence is 16 residues long.

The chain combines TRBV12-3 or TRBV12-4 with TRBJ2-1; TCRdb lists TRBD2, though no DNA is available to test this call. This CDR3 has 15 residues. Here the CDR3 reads CASTLGVAGVGEQFF.

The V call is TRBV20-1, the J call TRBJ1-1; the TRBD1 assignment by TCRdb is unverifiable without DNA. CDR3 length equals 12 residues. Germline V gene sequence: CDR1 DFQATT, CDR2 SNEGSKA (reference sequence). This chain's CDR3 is CSARVDRGRAFF.

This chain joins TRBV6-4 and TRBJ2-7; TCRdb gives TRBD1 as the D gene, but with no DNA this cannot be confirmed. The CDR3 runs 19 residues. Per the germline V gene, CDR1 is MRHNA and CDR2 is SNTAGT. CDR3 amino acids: CASILTHPGLGVRSYEQYF.

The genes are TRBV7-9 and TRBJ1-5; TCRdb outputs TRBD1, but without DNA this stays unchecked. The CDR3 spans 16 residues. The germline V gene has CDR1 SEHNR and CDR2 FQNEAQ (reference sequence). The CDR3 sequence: CASSSSQGAGNQPQHF.

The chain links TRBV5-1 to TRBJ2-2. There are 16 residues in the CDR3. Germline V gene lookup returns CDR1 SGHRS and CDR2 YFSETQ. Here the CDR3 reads CASSRRVGMNTGELFF.

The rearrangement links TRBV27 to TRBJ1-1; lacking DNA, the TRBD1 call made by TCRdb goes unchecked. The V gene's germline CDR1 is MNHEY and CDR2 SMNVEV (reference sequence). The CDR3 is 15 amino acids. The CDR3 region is CASSWSLGANTEAFF.

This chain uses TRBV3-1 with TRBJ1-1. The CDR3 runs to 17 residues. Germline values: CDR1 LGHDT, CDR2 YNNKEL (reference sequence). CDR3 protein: CASSQTLKGRSNTEAFF.

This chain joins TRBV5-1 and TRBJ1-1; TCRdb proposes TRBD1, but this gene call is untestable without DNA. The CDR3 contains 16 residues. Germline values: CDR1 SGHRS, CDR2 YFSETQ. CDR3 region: CASSLESTGVNTEAFF.

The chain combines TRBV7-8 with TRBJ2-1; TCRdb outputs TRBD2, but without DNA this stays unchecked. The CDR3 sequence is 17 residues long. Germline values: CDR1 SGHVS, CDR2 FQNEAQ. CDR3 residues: CASSLGGTSAVLDEQFF.

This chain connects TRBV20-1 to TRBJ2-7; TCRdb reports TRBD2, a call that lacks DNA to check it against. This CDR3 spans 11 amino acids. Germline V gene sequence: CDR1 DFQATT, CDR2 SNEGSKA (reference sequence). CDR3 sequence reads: CSARRSDRIYF.

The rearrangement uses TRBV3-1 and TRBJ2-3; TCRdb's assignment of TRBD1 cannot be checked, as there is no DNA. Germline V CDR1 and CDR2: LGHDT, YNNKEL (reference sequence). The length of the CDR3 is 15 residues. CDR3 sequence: CASSQDLNPGDTQYF.

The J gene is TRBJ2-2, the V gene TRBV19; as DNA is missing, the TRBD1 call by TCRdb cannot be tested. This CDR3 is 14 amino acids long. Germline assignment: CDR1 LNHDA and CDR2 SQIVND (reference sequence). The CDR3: CASSIPGGAGELFF.

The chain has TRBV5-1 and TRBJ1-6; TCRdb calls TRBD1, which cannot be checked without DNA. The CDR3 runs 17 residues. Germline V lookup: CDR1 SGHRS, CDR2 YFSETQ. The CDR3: CASSRTDRDRRNSPLHF.

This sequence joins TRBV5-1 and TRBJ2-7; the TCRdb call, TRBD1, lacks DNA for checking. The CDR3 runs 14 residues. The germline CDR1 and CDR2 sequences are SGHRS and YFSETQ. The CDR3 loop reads CASSPGGGGYEQYF.

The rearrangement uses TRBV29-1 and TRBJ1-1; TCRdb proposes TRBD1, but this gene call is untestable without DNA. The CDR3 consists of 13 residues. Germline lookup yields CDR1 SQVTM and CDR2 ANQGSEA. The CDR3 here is CSVGRGGNTEAFF.

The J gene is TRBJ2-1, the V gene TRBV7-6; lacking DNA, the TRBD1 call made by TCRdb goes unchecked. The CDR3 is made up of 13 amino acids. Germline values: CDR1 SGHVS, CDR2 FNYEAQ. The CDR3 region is CASSWTGENEQFF.

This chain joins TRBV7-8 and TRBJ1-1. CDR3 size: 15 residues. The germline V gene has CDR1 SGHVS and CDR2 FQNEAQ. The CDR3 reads CASSLLRQGSTEAFF. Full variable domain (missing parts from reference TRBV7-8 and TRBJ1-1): GAGVSQSPRYKVAKRGQDVALRCDPISGHVSLFWYQQALGQGPEFLTYFQNEAQLDKSGLPSDRFFAERPEGSVSTLKIQRTQQEDSAVYLCASSLLRQGSTEAFFGQGTRLTVV.

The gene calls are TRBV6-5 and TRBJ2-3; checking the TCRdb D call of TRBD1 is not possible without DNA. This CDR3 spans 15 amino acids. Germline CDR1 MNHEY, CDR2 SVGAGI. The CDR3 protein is CASSRDRGHTDTQYF.

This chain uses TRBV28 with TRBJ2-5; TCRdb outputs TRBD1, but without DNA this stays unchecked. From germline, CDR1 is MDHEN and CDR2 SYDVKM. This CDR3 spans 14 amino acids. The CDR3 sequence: CASKEQGEEETQYF.

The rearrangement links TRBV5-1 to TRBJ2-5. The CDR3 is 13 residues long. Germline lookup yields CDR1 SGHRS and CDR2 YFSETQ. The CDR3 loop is CASSLNLFETQYF.

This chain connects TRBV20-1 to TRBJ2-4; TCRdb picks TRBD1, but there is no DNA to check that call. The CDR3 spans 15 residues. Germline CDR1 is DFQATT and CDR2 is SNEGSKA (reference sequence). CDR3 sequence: CSGQRLGAAKNIQYF.

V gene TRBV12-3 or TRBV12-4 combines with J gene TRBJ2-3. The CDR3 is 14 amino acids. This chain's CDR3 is CASSQSVSTDTQYF.

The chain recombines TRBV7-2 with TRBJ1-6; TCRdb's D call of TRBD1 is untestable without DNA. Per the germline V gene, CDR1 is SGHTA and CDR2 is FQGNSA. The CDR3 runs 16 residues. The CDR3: CASSPPVGLYNSPLHF.

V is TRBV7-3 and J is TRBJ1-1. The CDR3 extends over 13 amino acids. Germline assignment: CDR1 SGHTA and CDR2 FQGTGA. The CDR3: CASSLAGNTEAFF.

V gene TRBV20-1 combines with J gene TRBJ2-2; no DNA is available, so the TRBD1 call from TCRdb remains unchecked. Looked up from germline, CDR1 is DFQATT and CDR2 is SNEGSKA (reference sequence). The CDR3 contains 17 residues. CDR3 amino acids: CSARVLTGPANTGELFF.